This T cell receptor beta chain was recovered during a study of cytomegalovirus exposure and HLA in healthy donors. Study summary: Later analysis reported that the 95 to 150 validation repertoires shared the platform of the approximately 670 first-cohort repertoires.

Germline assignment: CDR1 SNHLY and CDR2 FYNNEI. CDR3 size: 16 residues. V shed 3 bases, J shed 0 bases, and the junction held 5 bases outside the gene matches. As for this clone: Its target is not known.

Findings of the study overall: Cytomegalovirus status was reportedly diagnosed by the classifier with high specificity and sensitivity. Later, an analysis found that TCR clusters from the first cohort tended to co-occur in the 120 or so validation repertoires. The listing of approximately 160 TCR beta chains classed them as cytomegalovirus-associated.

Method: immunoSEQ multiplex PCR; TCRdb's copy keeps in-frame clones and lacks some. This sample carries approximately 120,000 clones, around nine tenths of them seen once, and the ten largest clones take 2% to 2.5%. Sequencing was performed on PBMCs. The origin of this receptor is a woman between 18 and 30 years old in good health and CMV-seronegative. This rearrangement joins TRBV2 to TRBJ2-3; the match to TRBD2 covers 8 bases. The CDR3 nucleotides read TGTGCCAGCAGTGAGGGGGCGGGGGGAAGCACAGATACGCAGTATTTT. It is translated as CASSEGAGGSTDTQYF.